This T cell receptor beta chain was recorded in a study of blood T cell repertoires in COVID-19. Study in general: The United States, Italy and Spain were the sources of the acute and convalescent COVID-19 samples.

Germline V gene data show CDR1 as KGHSH and CDR2 as LQKENI. The V segment lost 0 bases and the J segment 4 bases; nucleotides outside the gene matches: 10. The CDR3 consists of 18 residues. This clone was found a few times. Measured with immunoSEQ multiplex PCR; TCRdb has only the in-frame clones, and not every one. The sample has 140,000 to 150,000 clones, approximately 85% seen once. The sequence was obtained from an older woman with COVID-19, enrolled during active disease. Sequenced: peripheral blood. The J gene is TRBJ2-5, the V gene TRBV18; 11 bases map to TRBD2. Written as DNA, the CDR3 is TGTGCCAGCTCACCACCCCTCGCCCTAGCGGGGGGCGGAGAGACCCAGTACTTC. Amino acid sequence: CASSPPLALAGGGETQYF. The full variable domain, in which reference TRBV18 and TRBJ2-5 provide the parts outside the CDR3, is NAGVMQNPRHLVRRRGQEARLRCSPMKGHSHVYWYRQLPEEGLKFMVYLQKENIIDESGMPKERFSAEFPKEGPSILRIQQVVRGDSAAYFCASSPPLALAGGGETQYFGPGTRLLVL.